This TCR beta chain was documented in a study of shared clonotypes between healthy human individuals. The overall study: Three CD4 naive, three CD4 memory, two CD8 naive and one CD8 memory plate were used per donor. Overall study findings and caveats: Clonotypes shared by all four donors outscored non-shared clonotypes in generation probability. What naive subsets generally showed was a larger estimated richness than memory subsets showed.

The CDR3 extends over 13 amino acids. In germline, CDR1 is MNHEY, CDR2 SVGAGI. Trimming removed 0 bases from V and 8 bases from J, with 10 bases in between. This clone was seen ten or more times. Its antigen is unidentified. The sample has other DNA sequences that encode this CDR3 too. The data were produced by immunoSEQ multiplex PCR, yet TCRdb's version contains in-frame clones alone and is incomplete. Of around 750,000 clones in the sample, about 74% were seen once. Material: memory CD4+ T cells sorted from blood. Subset in this sample: CD45RA-negative fraction. The clonotype was recovered from a woman aged 25 to 39 in good health. The V and J genes are TRBV6-5 and TRBJ1-2; D gene ambiguous. This CDR3 is CASSYSNRGGYTF. Here the CDR3 DNA reads TGTGCCAGCAGTTACTCGAATCGTGGGGGCTACACCTTC.